The 30 T cell receptor beta chains below come from one sample, sequenced in a study of T cell responses to AZD1222 COVID-19 vaccine. TCRdb's table, derived via immunoSEQ multiplex PCR, lists solely in-frame clones and lacks some. The data contain 90,000 to 120,000 clones, approximately 88% of them singletons. The sample consisted of peripheral blood, taken on day 0 of AZD1222 vaccination. All receptors derive from an adult in good health.

The chain employs TRBV5-1 and TRBJ2-5; 13 bases are a match to TRBD2. Per the germline V gene, CDR1 is SGHRS and CDR2 is YFSETQ. With V trimmed by 3 bases and J by 4 bases, 3 bases remained unmatched. The CDR3 consists of 15 residues. This CDR3 is CASSWGLAGRETQYF. The CDR3 DNA reads as TGCGCCAGCAGCTGGGGACTAGCGGGGAGAGAGACCCAGTACTTC.

V usage is TRBV12-3 or TRBV12-4 and J usage is TRBJ2-1; TRBD2 matches 7 bases. The CDR3 sequence is 11 residues long. The ends lost 6 bases at V and 10 bases at J; junction bases unmatched: 3. CDR3: CASSWGGEQFF. The CDR3 DNA is TGTGCCAGCAGCTGGGGAGGGGAGCAGTTCTTC.

The chain couples TRBV27 to TRBJ2-2; 8 nucleotides agree with TRBD2. Germline V gene lookup returns CDR1 MNHEY and CDR2 SMNVEV (reference sequence). Trimming at V came to 3 bases and at J to 2 bases, leaving 5 bases not matched to a gene. The CDR3 is 16 amino acids. The CDR3 nucleotides are TGTGCCAGCAGTTTTATCGGACTAGCAAACACCGGGGAGCTGTTTTTT. As protein: CASSFIGLANTGELFF.

The chain employs TRBV28 and TRBJ1-2; D may be TRBD1 (5 bases). Germline lookup yields CDR1 MDHEN and CDR2 SYDVKM. V was trimmed by 4 bases and J by 7 bases, leaving 16 bases between them. The CDR3 has 14 residues. For the CDR3, the DNA is TGTGCCAGCAGTTCCGAGCAGGGAGGTGGTGGCTACACCTTC. It encodes CASSSEQGGGGYTF.

V usage is TRBV11-2 and J usage is TRBJ1-2, with 8 bases matching TRBD1. The trim removed 5 bases at V and 2 bases at J, leaving 7 bases unmatched. Germline V CDR1 and CDR2: SGHAT, FQNNGV. There are 15 residues in the CDR3. CDR3 DNA: TGTGCCAGCAGCGCCTGGACAGGGCTGAACTATGGCTACACCTTC. Translation: CASSAWTGLNYGYTF.

V usage is TRBV6-6 and J usage is TRBJ1-1, with D hard to call. Deletions cut 3 bases from V and 6 bases from J, with 8 bases between. CDR1 MNHNY and CDR2 SVGAGI come from the germline V gene (reference sequence). The CDR3 sequence is 12 residues long. CDR3 in DNA: TGTGCCAGCAGTTATATTTCCTCTGAAGCTTTCTTT. Protein: CASSYISSEAFF.

This chain joins TRBV19 and TRBJ1-1, with D unresolved. Germline V gene sequence: CDR1 LNHDA, CDR2 SQIVND (reference sequence). The CDR3 totals 15 residues. Trimming took 3 bases from V and 1 from J, leaving 12 bases between them. For the CDR3, the DNA is TGTGCCAGTAGTATTAGAAGGAGCTGGAACACTGAAGCTTTCTTT. It translates to CASSIRRSWNTEAFF.

The chain combines TRBV6-1 with TRBJ1-5, with D possibly matching TRBD1 (6 bases). Germline lookup yields CDR1 MNHNS and CDR2 SASEGT. Trimming left V 1 base short and J 7 bases short, with 11 bases between. This CDR3 is built from 14 residues. CDR3 loop: CASSEVGGRQPQHF. CDR3 coding DNA: TGTGCCAGCAGTGAAGTGGGGGGCCGGCAGCCCCAGCATTTT.

The V gene is TRBV28, the J gene TRBJ1-6; 7 nucleotides align to TRBD1. V was clipped by 6 bases and J by 13 bases; unmatched bases: 9. Germline loops: CDR1 MDHEN, CDR2 SYDVKM. The CDR3 runs 13 residues. CDR3 sequence (DNA): TGTGCCAGCAGCAGGGGGTTCCAAAATCCCCTCCACTTT. This codes for CASSRGFQNPLHF.

This chain's CDR3 is CASSYGTNEKLFF. CDR3 nucleotides: TGTGCCAGCAGTTACGGGACTAATGAAAAACTGTTTTTT. This chain joins TRBV6-5 and TRBJ1-4; D not certain. The CDR3 extends over 13 amino acids. Germline V lookup: CDR1 MNHEY, CDR2 SVGAGI. Trimming took 2 bases from V and 2 from J, leaving 3 bases between them.

The chain recombines TRBV28 with TRBJ1-2; D remains ambiguous. This CDR3 region has 11 residues. With 6 bases removed from V and 13 bases from J, the gap between germline ends came to 15 bases. CDR1 MDHEN and CDR2 SYDVKM come from the germline V gene. Here the CDR3 reads CASSLADILTF. CDR3 nucleotides: TGTGCCAGCAGCCTTGCAGATATCCTCACCTTC.

This clone is a singleton in its sample. The V call is TRBV19, the J call TRBJ1-5, with a weak D call TRBD1 (6 bases). V lost 7 bases to trimming and J lost 3 bases, with 13 bases between them. There are 14 residues in the CDR3. Germline loops: CDR1 LNHDA, CDR2 SQIVND (reference sequence). DNA of the CDR3: TGTGCCAGTACCTCGACAGGACTCAATCAGCCCCAGCATTTT. It encodes CASTSTGLNQPQHF. Full variable domain (remainder filled in from reference TRBV19 and TRBJ1-5): DGGITQSPKYLFRKEGQNVTLSCEQNLNHDAMYWYRQDPGQGLRLIYYSQIVNDFQKGDIAEGYSVSREKKESFPLTVTSAQKNPTAFYLCASTSTGLNQPQHFGDGTRLSIL.

The chain joins TRBV4-2 to TRBJ1-4; 7 bases align to TRBD1. The CDR3 is 18 amino acids. V lost 0 bases, J lost 6 bases, and 13 bases stayed unmatched. Germline V lookup: CDR1 LGHNA, CDR2 YNFKEQ. CDR3 DNA sequence: TGTGCCAGCAGCCAAGACCCAGAGGGGGCCAGGGGATATGAAAAACTGTTTTTT. It is translated as CASSQDPEGARGYEKLFF.

The chain is built from TRBV21-1 and TRBJ1-1. TRBV21-1 corresponds to a pseudogene. The CDR3 covers 10 residues. The CDR3 sequence is CASSNSEAFF. The CDR3 bases are TGTGCCAGCAGCAATTCTGAAGCTTTCTTT.

The genes are TRBV10-2 and TRBJ2-7; D call uncertain. V was clipped by 3 bases and J by 1 base, with 10 bases between them. CDR3 length: 14 amino acids. Germline lookup yields CDR1 WSHSY and CDR2 SAAADI. For the CDR3, the DNA is TGCGCCAGCAGTGATTTGGCGGAGTCCTACGAGCAGTACTTC. It codes for CASSDLAESYEQYF.

The CDR3 reads CASSLGNRDGYTF. CDR3 DNA: TGCGCCAGCAGCTTGGGCAACAGGGATGGCTACACCTTC. The rearrangement uses TRBV5-1 and TRBJ1-2; tentative D call: TRBD1 (6 bases). Germline V gene data show CDR1 as SGHRS and CDR2 as YFSETQ. V was pared by 0 bases and J by 6 bases, with 9 bases between. The CDR3 has 13 residues.

The chain is built from TRBV3-1 (or the pseudogene TRBV3-2) and TRBJ2-7; 7 nucleotides align to TRBD1. After removal of 4 bases from V and 7 bases from J, the junction contained 10 bases not matched to a gene. The germline V gene encodes CDR1 LGHDT and CDR2 YNNKEL (reference sequence). The length of the CDR3 is 14 residues. CDR3 loop: CASSRHGTAGEQYF. The CDR3 DNA reads as TGTGCCAGCAGCCGCCACGGGACAGCTGGTGAGCAGTACTTC.

The V gene is TRBV12-5, the J gene TRBJ1-2, with D maybe TRBD1 (5 bases). Trimming stripped 3 bases from V and 2 bases from J, with 7 bases between. The CDR3 loop spans 13 amino acids. Germline-derived CDR1 and CDR2 are LGHNT and FRNRAP. The CDR3 is CASGLRGNYGYTF. The CDR3 DNA sequence: TGTGCTAGTGGTTTACGGGGCAACTATGGCTACACCTTC. The variable domain in full, completed from reference TRBV12-5 and TRBJ1-2, reads DARVTQTPRHKVTEMGQEVTMRCQPILGHNTVFWYRQTMMQGLELLAYFRNRAPLDDSGMPKDRFSAEMPDATLATLKIQPSEPRDSAVYFCASGLRGNYGYTFGSGTRLTVV.

This clone was recorded a few times. The chain uses TRBV2 and TRBJ2-7, with D perhaps being TRBD1 or TRBD2 (5 bases each). Trimming removed 4 bases from V and 0 bases from J, with 10 bases in between. This CDR3 has 14 amino acids. Germline CDR1 SNHLY, CDR2 FYNNEI. This CDR3 reads CASSVGAHSYEQYF. In DNA, the CDR3 is TGTGCCAGCAGTGTCGGGGCGCACTCCTACGAGCAGTACTTC.

The rearrangement uses TRBV20-1 and TRBJ2-3; D possibly corresponds to TRBD1 (5 bases). The CDR3 is 11 residues long. CDR1 is DFQATT, CDR2 SNEGSKA, per germline (reference sequence). V was trimmed by 7 bases and J by 5 bases, leaving 10 bases between them. This CDR3 is CSVGALDTQYF. The DNA for the CDR3 is TGCAGTGTTGGGGCATTAGATACGCAGTATTTT.

The V call is TRBV6-5, the J call TRBJ1-3, with D perhaps matching TRBD1 (5 bases). Germline CDR1 is MNHEY and CDR2 is SVGAGI. Trimming took off 8 bases at V and 3 bases at J, with 17 bases between the two ends. This CDR3 has 15 amino acids. The CDR3 region has the DNA TGTGCCAGCTCTTCTGGGGCAGGGAATGGAAACACCATATATTTT. Amino acids: CASSSGAGNGNTIYF.

The chain employs TRBV28 and TRBJ1-2; no clear D. The CDR3 is 14 residues long. From germline, CDR1 is MDHEN and CDR2 SYDVKM. The V and J ends lost 8 bases and 3 bases respectively, with 16 bases between them. The CDR3 region is CASGNLGQDYGYTF. The CDR3 DNA reads as TGTGCCAGCGGCAATTTAGGGCAGGACTATGGCTACACCTTC.

V is TRBV15 and J is TRBJ2-7; possible D gene TRBD1, 7 bases. V dropped 1 base and J dropped 1 base, with 11 bases sitting between them. The CDR3 covers 15 residues. Per germline, CDR1 LNHNV and CDR2 YYDKDF (reference sequence). The CDR3 sequence: CATSRVAGGSYEQYF. CDR3 coding DNA: TGTGCCACCAGCAGAGTGGCAGGGGGGTCCTACGAGCAGTACTTC.

Comment on this clone: A junction boundary mismatches the germline segment, possibly from a read error. This chain connects TRBV4-2 to TRBJ2-3; TRBD2 aligns across 8 bases. The CDR3 is 13 residues long. CDR1 and CDR2 from the germline V gene are LGHNA and YNFKEQ. The CDR3 DNA reads as TGTGCCAGCAGCCAAGATCGGAGCGGGAGTAAGTGTTTT. Its protein is CASSQDRSGSKCF.

The V call is TRBV5-1, the J call TRBJ1-4; unclear D gene. This CDR3 spans 14 amino acids. The V and J ends lost 0 bases and 7 bases respectively, with 10 bases between them. Looked up from germline, CDR1 is SGHRS and CDR2 is YFSETQ. In nucleotides, the CDR3 is TGCGCCAGCAGCTTGGGTCAGGCCCGTGAAAAACTGTTTTTT. This sequence encodes CASSLGQAREKLFF.

The V call is TRBV30, the J call TRBJ2-5, with D tentatively TRBD1 (5 bases). The CDR3 runs to 14 residues. Germline V gene data show CDR1 as GTSNPN and CDR2 as SVGIG (reference sequence). The germline V and J ends were trimmed by 2 bases and 5 bases, with 15 bases remaining between them. Written as DNA, the CDR3 is TGTGCCTGGAGTCCCCTAGGGGTGTGGGAGACCCAGTACTTC. It yields the protein CAWSPLGVWETQYF. The full variable domain, completed using reference TRBV30 and TRBJ2-5, is SQTIHQWPATLVQPVGSPLSLECTVEGTSNPNLYWYRQAAGRGLQLLFYSVGIGQISSEVPQNLSASRPQDRQFILSSKKLLLSDSGFYLCAWSPLGVWETQYFGPGTRLLVL.

The rearrangement joins TRBV11-2 to TRBJ2-7, with D tentatively TRBD1 or TRBD2 (5 bases each). The CDR3 covers 12 residues. From germline, CDR1 is SGHAT and CDR2 FQNNGV. The V gene lost 5 bases and the J gene lost 6 bases, with 11 bases spanning the gap. The DNA of the CDR3 is TGTGCCAGCAGCCCGTACGGGACCGAGCAGTACTTC. Protein: CASSPYGTEQYF.

The rearrangement uses TRBV5-1 and TRBJ1-1, with D perhaps matching TRBD1 (6 bases). V lost 0 bases, J lost 3 bases, and 15 bases lay in between. CDR3 size: 16 residues. Germline lookup yields CDR1 SGHRS and CDR2 YFSETQ. The CDR3 DNA reads as TGCGCCAGCAGCTTGGTAGCGCAGGGGTCCGACACTGAAGCTTTCTTT. Its protein is CASSLVAQGSDTEAFF.

The V gene is TRBV30, the J gene TRBJ1-3; no clear D. The ends were cut back, 2 bases at V and 2 bases at J, with 7 bases in the middle. CDR3 length equals 13 residues. CDR1 and CDR2 from the germline V gene are GTSNPN and SVGIG (reference sequence). CDR3: CAWSQGAGNTIYF. Written as DNA, the CDR3 is TGTGCCTGGAGTCAAGGAGCTGGAAACACCATATATTTT. The full variable domain, rest sourced from reference TRBV30 and TRBJ1-3, is SQTIHQWPATLVQPVGSPLSLECTVEGTSNPNLYWYRQAAGRGLQLLFYSVGIGQISSEVPQNLSASRPQDRQFILSSKKLLLSDSGFYLCAWSQGAGNTIYFGEGSWLTVV.

This rearrangement joins TRBV21-1 to TRBJ2-3; the D call TRBD2 from the table was never checked on the DNA. TRBV21-1 is flagged as a pseudogene. The length of the CDR3 is 16 residues. The CDR3 DNA reads TGTGCCACACTAGGGGTGGGGGGAGGTTACACAGATACGCAGTATTTT. Protein: CATLGVGGGYTDTQYF.